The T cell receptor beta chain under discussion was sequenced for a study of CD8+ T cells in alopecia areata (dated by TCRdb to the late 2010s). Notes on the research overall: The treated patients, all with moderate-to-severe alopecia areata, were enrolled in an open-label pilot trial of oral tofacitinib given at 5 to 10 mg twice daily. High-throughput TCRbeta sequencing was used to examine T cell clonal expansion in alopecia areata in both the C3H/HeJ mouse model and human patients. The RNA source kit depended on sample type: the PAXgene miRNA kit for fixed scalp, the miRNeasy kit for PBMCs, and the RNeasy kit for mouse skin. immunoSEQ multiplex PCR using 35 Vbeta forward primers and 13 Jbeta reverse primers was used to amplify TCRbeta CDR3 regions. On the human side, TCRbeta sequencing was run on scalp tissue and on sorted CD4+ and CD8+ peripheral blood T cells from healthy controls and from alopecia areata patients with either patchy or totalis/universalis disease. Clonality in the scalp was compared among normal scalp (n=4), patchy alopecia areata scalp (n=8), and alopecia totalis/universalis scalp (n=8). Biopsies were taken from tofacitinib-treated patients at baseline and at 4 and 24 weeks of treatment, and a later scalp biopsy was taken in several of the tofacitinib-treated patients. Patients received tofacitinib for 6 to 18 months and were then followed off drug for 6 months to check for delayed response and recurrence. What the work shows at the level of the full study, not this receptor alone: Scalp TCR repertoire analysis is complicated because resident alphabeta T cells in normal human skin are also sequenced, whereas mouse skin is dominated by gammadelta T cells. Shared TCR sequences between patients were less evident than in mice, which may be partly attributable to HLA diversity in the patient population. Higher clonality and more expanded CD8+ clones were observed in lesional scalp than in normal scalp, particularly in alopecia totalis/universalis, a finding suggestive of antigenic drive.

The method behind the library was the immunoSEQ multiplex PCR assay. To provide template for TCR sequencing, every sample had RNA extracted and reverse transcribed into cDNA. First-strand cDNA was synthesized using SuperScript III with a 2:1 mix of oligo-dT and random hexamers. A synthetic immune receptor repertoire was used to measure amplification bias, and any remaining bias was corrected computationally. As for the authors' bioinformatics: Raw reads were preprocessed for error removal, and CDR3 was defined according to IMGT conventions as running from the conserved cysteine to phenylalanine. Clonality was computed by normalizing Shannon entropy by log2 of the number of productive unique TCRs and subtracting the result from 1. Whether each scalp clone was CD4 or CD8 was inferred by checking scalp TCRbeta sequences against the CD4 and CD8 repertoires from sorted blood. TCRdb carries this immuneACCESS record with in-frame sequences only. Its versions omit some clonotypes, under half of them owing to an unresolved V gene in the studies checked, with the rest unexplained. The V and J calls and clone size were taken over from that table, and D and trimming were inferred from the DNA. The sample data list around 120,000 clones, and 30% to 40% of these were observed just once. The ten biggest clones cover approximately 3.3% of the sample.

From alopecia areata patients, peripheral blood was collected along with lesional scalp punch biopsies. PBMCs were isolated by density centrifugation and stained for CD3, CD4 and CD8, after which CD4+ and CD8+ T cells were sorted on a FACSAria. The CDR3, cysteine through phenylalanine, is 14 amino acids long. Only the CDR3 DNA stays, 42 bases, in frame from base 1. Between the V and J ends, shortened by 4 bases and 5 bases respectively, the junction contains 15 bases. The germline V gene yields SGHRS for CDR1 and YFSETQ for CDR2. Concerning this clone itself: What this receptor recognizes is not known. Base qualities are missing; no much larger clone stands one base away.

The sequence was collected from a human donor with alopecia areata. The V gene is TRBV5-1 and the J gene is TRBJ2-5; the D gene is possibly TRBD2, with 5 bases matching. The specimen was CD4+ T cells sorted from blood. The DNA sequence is TGCGCCAGCAGCCCAAGGCCGTCGGGGGAGACCCAGTACTTC. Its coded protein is CASSPRPSGETQYF.